This is a list of T cell receptor beta chains from one sample in a study of shared clonotypes between healthy human individuals. Only in-frame clones appear in the TCRdb table, and some are missing; sequencing was by immunoSEQ multiplex PCR. The sample lists roughly 550,000 clones; around 95% were seen once. The specimen was naive CD8+ T cells sorted from blood. The source is a woman aged 25 to 45 in good health. The CDR3 runs from the conserved cysteine through the conserved F or W. A D gene is named only where the DNA matches it firmly. Expanded clones get a size class; other rows say once, few or many, or leave the size out.

D,J,length,size,V,DNA,CDR3
.,TRBJ2-5,15,.,TRBV6-5,TGTGCCAGCAGTTACTCTGGCCAGGGGCAAGAGACCCAGTACTTC,CASSYSGQGQETQYF
.,TRBJ2-1,14,.,TRBV9,TGTGCCAGCAGCGTAGCTAGCGCCTACAATGAGCAGTTCTTC,CASSVASAYNEQFF
TRBD2,TRBJ2-7,15,.,TRBV27,TGTGCCAGCAGTTTAGGACTAGCGGGAGCATACGAGCAGTACTTC,CASSLGLAGAYEQYF
TRBD2,TRBJ2-7,14,.,TRBV10-1,TGCGCCAGCAGTGAATCGTCTAGCGGCTACGAGCAGTACTTC,CASSESSSGYEQYF
.,TRBJ1-4,12,.,TRBV27,TGTGCCAGCAGTTTTGGGGGGGGAAAACTGTTTTTT,CASSFGGGKLFF
TRBD2,TRBJ2-2,16,.,TRBV19,TGTGCCAGTAGGACCCAGACTAGCGGCCGCACCGGGGAGCTGTTTTTT,CASRTQTSGRTGELFF
TRBD1,TRBJ2-6,18,.,TRBV27,TGTGCCAGCAGTGCCCGACAGGGGGCCCTCTCTGGGGCCAACGTCCTGACTTTC,CASSARQGALSGANVLTF
.,TRBJ2-5,14,few,TRBV19,TGTGCCAGTAGAGGAACGACAGCCAAAGAGACCCAGTACTTC,CASRGTTAKETQYF
.,TRBJ1-2,11,.,TRBV5-6,TGTGCCAGCAGCTTGGGCAGGGTAGACACCTTC,CASSLGRVDTF
.,TRBJ1-2,11,once,TRBV19,TGTGCCCTCGAGGGAGACTATGGCTACACCTTC,CALEGDYGYTF
.,TRBJ2-1,15,.,TRBV7-6,TGTGCCAGCAGCTTAGCTCGACTCTCCTACAATGAGCAGTTCTTC,CASSLARLSYNEQFF
.,TRBJ2-2,15,.,TRBV7-9,TGTGCCAGCACCGCCGGGCAGAGGGCCGCCGGGGAGCTGTTTTTT,CASTAGQRAAGELFF
.,TRBJ1-1,12,.,TRBV28,TGTGCCAGCAGTTATGTGAACACTGAAGCTTTCTTT,CASSYVNTEAFF
TRBD2,TRBJ2-3,16,.,TRBV13,TGTGCCAGCAGCTGGACCTCCGGGACTAGAGTTTTTACGCAGTATTTT,CASSWTSGTRVFTQYF
.,TRBJ2-1,17,.,TRBV10-3,TGTGCCATCAGTGAGGCGACCGGGACTTCGGCCTACAATGAGCAGTTCTTC,CAISEATGTSAYNEQFF
TRBD1,TRBJ2-7,15,.,TRBV27,TGTGCCAGCAGCCTCGTAGGGACAGGATCCTACGAGCAGTACTTC,CASSLVGTGSYEQYF
TRBD1,TRBJ2-5,15,.,TRBV7-8,TGTGCCAGCAGCCCGAACGACAGGGTGCAAGAGACCCAGTACTTC,CASSPNDRVQETQYF
.,TRBJ1-1,13,.,TRBV6-6,TGTGCCAGCATGGTAGCGATGAACACTGAAGCTTTCTTT,CASMVAMNTEAFF
.,TRBJ1-3,14,.,TRBV5-6,TGTGCCAGCAGCTTGGGGGGCTCTGGAAACACCATATATTTT,CASSLGGSGNTIYF
.,TRBJ2-7,14,.,TRBV7-9,TGTGCCAGCAGCTTTACAGTCCCAACCTACGAGCAGTACTTC,CASSFTVPTYEQYF
TRBD2,TRBJ2-1,15,.,TRBV6-1,TGTGCCAGCAGTGAAGAACGGGAGGGCCGCAATGAGCAGTTCTTC,CASSEEREGRNEQFF
.,TRBJ2-7,15,.,TRBV4-1,TGCGCCAGCAGCCGGGGCCCGGGGGCGCAAAACGAGCAGTACTTC,CASSRGPGAQNEQYF
.,TRBJ2-1,14,.,TRBV6-5,TGTGCCAGCAGTCCACCTAACTCCTACAATGAGCAGTTCTTC,CASSPPNSYNEQFF
.,TRBJ2-6,16,.,TRBV6-1,TGTGCCAGCAGTGATCGTTTGCTTTCTGGGGCCAACGTCCTGACTTTC,CASSDRLLSGANVLTF
.,TRBJ1-1,14,.,TRBV7-9,TGTGCCAGCAGCGAGCCCGGGGAGAACACTGAAGCTTTCTTT,CASSEPGENTEAFF
.,TRBJ2-7,13,.,TRBV5-4,TGTGCCAGCAGCTTGGAACTATCCTACGAGCAGTACTTC,CASSLELSYEQYF
.,TRBJ2-1,15,.,TRBV2,TGTGCCAGCAGTCTAAGCGCTAGCTCCTACAATGAGCAGTTCTTC,CASSLSASSYNEQFF
TRBD1,TRBJ2-1,14,.,TRBV2,TGTGCCAGCGGGGACAGGGGCGTTTACAATGAGCAGTTCTTC,CASGDRGVYNEQFF
TRBD1,TRBJ1-2,16,.,TRBV28,TGTGCCAGCAGCATACCCGGGGACAGGTCGAAGGATGGCTACACCTTC,CASSIPGDRSKDGYTF
.,TRBJ1-1,15,.,TRBV2,TGTGCCAGCAGTGTCCGGGAGGACATGAACACTGAAGCTTTCTTT,CASSVREDMNTEAFF
.,TRBJ2-3,15,.,TRBV27,TGTGCCAGCAGTCCCCGGGACGGATACACAGATACGCAGTATTTT,CASSPRDGYTDTQYF
.,TRBJ2-7,13,.,TRBV29-1,TGCAGCGTTGTTAATGAGGAGATCTACGAGCAGTACTTC,CSVVNEEIYEQYF
TRBD2,TRBJ2-1,16,once,TRBV7-6,TGTGCCAGCAGCGAACTCGGGGGAGCGGCGGGGGATGAGCAGTTCTTC,CASSELGGAAGDEQFF
TRBD2,TRBJ2-7,16,once,TRBV27,TGTGCCAGCCTGACCTGGGGACTAGCGGGACCCGGCGAGCAGTACTTC,CASLTWGLAGPGEQYF
.,TRBJ2-3,12,.,TRBV7-9,TGTGCCAGCAGCCCACCCCTAGATACGCAGTATTTT,CASSPPLDTQYF
.,TRBJ1-2,14,few,TRBV7-2,TGTGCCAGCAGCTTAGCGGGCACGGACTATGGCTACACCTTC,CASSLAGTDYGYTF